The clone carrying this T cell receptor beta chain occurred a few times. Its target is unknown. The CDR3 loop spans 14 amino acids. V trimming: 6 bases; J trimming: 8 bases; junction bases outside the gene matches: 7. Germline-derived CDR1 and CDR2 are MDHEN and SYDVKM. This sample stems from a study of cytomegalovirus exposure and HLA in healthy donors. Overall study context: Tens of millions of unique TCRs from HLA-typed donors were held in an early release of data.

The PCR had 60 Vbeta and 13 Jbeta primers. The table came from immunoSEQ multiplex PCR; TCRdb's copy has only in-frame clones and leaves some out. Among 120,000 or so clones listed, under 20% were seen once. Study-level points and caveats: Earlier analysis looked at TCR beta V segments, and most were productive about 87% or about 30% of the time. Some TCR beta chains (approximately 180 of them) were listed as cytomegalovirus-associated.

The origin of this receptor is a female donor in good health and CMV-seropositive. Sequenced material: PBMCs. The V call is TRBV28, the J call TRBJ1-4, with 9 positions matching TRBD1. In DNA, the CDR3 is TGTGCCAGCAGGACTGGACAGGGGAGAGAAAAACTGTTTTTT. It yields the protein CASRTGQGREKLFF.